A single sample is the source of the 5 T cell receptor beta chains below, sequenced in a study of Graves' ophthalmopathy and Graves' hyperthyroidism (dated by TCRdb to the late 2010s). Sequencing was performed on an Illumina HiSeq 2000. For repertoire sequencing, TCR beta CDR3 regions were amplified from RNA transcripts. The first round was an RT-PCR using HTBI primers with the Qiagen OneStep RT-PCR kit, and this first round was followed by a second-round multiplex PCR, then size selection and purification. The public reads were quality trimmed at Q25 with fastp and then assembled into clones with MiXCR by TCRdb, keeping productive beta chains. Each CDR3 protein appears once, grouped with its most common genes and DNA. The sample table contains approximately 480,000 distinct CDR3 sequences; only one count was recorded for around 14% of them. Roughly 9.8% of the sample lies in the top ten. The sample consisted of blood. All receptors derive from a woman in her thirties with Graves' ophthalmopathy. Donor details come from another sample of the same person, matched by shared clones.

This clonotype was observed at least ten times. The chain employs TRBV6-2 or TRBV6-3 and TRBJ2-7, with D maybe TRBD1 (5 bases). The germline gives CDR1 MNHEY, CDR2 SVGEGT. Deletions cut 5 bases from V and 6 bases from J, with 17 bases between. This CDR3 has 14 residues. The DNA for the CDR3 is TGTGCCAGCAGTCCCCTATCAACAGGAGTCGAGCAGTACTTC. Translation gives CASSPLSTGVEQYF.

The chain is built from TRBV28 and TRBJ2-4; TRBD2 matches at 7 bases. J was trimmed by 9 bases and V by 2 bases; bases with no gene match: 7. The length of the CDR3 is 14 residues. CDR1 is MDHEN, CDR2 SYDVKM, per germline. CDR3 DNA sequence: TGTGCCAGCAGTTTACATCCGGGAGGTCTCATTCAGTACTTC. Translation: CASSLHPGGLIQYF.

Many counts were recorded for this clonotype. The V and J genes are TRBV10-1 and TRBJ1-1; D remains unclear. Trimming left V 5 bases short and J 4 bases short, with 11 bases between. The length of the CDR3 is 13 residues. CDR1 and CDR2 (germline): WNHNN, SYGVQD (reference sequence). CDR3 nucleotides: TGCGCCAGCAGTATCGGGCCGTTCACTGAAGCTTTCTTT. It yields the protein CASSIGPFTEAFF.

At least ten counts were recorded for this clonotype. This chain joins TRBV6-5 and TRBJ1-6; TRBD1 agrees at 8 bases. The V and J ends lost 0 bases and 9 bases, in that order; junction bases with no gene match: 10. The germline V gene has CDR1 MNHEY and CDR2 SVGAGI. The CDR3 loop spans 17 amino acids. The CDR3: CASSYSRPGQASSPLHF. CDR3 DNA: TGTGCCAGCAGTTACTCTAGGCCGGGACAGGCTTCTTCACCCCTCCACTTT.

This clonotype was seen ten or more times. The rearrangement joins TRBV6-1 to TRBJ2-5; D ambiguous. The germline V and J ends were trimmed by 5 bases and 5 bases, with 15 bases remaining between them. Germline lookup yields CDR1 MNHNS and CDR2 SASEGT. This CDR3 is 14 amino acids long. The CDR3 sequence: CASSRRVTHETQYF. The CDR3 DNA is TGTGCCAGCAGTCGAAGGGTTACTCACGAGACCCAGTACTTC.